Shown below are 8 T cell receptor beta chains from a single sample sequenced in a study of blood T cell repertoires in COVID-19. Assay used: immunoSEQ multiplex PCR; TCRdb lists only in-frame clones, some missing. The sample comprises about 140,000 clones, under 90% of which are singletons, and approximately 1.8% rests with the top ten. The sample consisted of PBMCs or T cells enriched from blood (not recorded which). All receptors derive from a woman in her late teens or twenties who had been exposed to COVID-19.

The CDR3 sequence: CASSTRTGGASEQYF. CDR3 in DNA: TGTGCCAGTAGCACCCGGACAGGGGGCGCGTCCGAGCAGTACTTC. The chain couples TRBV19 to TRBJ2-7; TRBD1 matches at 11 bases. The CDR3 extends over 15 amino acids. Germline V gene data show CDR1 as LNHDA and CDR2 as SQIVND (reference sequence). The V gene end was trimmed by 6 bases and the J gene end by 6 bases; junction bases not matched to a gene: 10.

This chain links TRBV9 with TRBJ2-1; 9 bases line up with TRBD2. The CDR3 runs to 17 residues. CDR1 is SGDLS and CDR2 is YYNGEE in the germline V gene. Trimming at V came to 0 bases and at J to 4 bases, leaving 8 bases not matched to a gene. The CDR3 DNA reads TGTGCCAGCAGCGTAGATCCGACTAGCGGAATATACAATGAGCAGTTCTTC. Amino acids: CASSVDPTSGIYNEQFF.

The chain couples TRBV15 to TRBJ2-1; 9 nucleotides align to TRBD2. The J segment lost 9 bases and the V segment lost 0 bases, leaving 9 bases of the junction unmatched. The CDR3 covers 16 residues. Germline CDR1 reads LNHNV; CDR2 reads YYDKDF (reference sequence). Here the CDR3 reads CATSRDFGGRGVEQFF. The CDR3 bases are TGTGCCACCAGCAGAGATTTTGGCGGGAGGGGGGTTGAGCAGTTCTTC.

This rearrangement joins TRBV7-8 to TRBJ1-1; D is perhaps TRBD1 (5 bases). Germline-derived CDR1 and CDR2 are SGHVS and FQNEAQ. This CDR3 comprises 13 residues. V was cut by 5 bases and J by 0 bases, with 7 bases left in between. CDR3 nucleotide sequence: TGTGCCAGCAGCCTGACAGTGAACACTGAAGCTTTCTTT. The encoded protein is CASSLTVNTEAFF.

Comment on this clone: Within the sample, other DNA sequences also encode this same CDR3. The V call is TRBV5-1, the J call TRBJ2-4; 9 positions match TRBD2. CDR1 and CDR2 from the germline V gene are SGHRS and YFSETQ. This CDR3 spans 13 amino acids. With 4 bases clipped from V and 8 bases from J, the junction kept 4 bases outside the gene matches. DNA for the CDR3: TGCGCCAGCAGCCCGGGCGGGGGGGACATTCAGTACTTC. This encodes CASSPGGGDIQYF.

Only a few counts were recorded for this clone. The rearrangement links TRBV27 to TRBJ2-1; 7 bases are a match to TRBD1. With V trimmed by 3 bases and J by 1 base, 9 bases remained unmatched. The CDR3 length is 17 residues. CDR1 and CDR2 (germline): MNHEY, SMNVEV (reference sequence). CDR3 in amino acids: CASSFSLGTASYNEQFF. The DNA of the CDR3 is TGTGCCAGCAGTTTTAGTCTCGGGACAGCTTCCTACAATGAGCAGTTCTTC.

The V call is TRBV28, the J call TRBJ1-5, with TRBD1 identical over 7 bases. CDR1 and CDR2 from the germline V gene are MDHEN and SYDVKM. There are 19 residues in the CDR3. V shed 6 bases and J 2 bases; nucleotides not matched to a gene: 19. CDR3 protein: CASRGFRVNTGDRNQPQHF. The CDR3 DNA follows: TGTGCCAGCAGGGGGTTTAGGGTTAATACAGGGGATCGCAATCAGCCCCAGCATTTT.

The CDR3 nucleotides are TGCGCCAGCAGTACTCGGGACGAGCAGTACTTC. Protein product: CASSTRDEQYF. V and J are TRBV10-2 and TRBJ2-7, with D uncertain. V lost 5 bases to trimming and J lost 5 bases, with 7 bases between them. Germline loops: CDR1 WSHSY, CDR2 SAAADI. The CDR3 is 11 amino acids.